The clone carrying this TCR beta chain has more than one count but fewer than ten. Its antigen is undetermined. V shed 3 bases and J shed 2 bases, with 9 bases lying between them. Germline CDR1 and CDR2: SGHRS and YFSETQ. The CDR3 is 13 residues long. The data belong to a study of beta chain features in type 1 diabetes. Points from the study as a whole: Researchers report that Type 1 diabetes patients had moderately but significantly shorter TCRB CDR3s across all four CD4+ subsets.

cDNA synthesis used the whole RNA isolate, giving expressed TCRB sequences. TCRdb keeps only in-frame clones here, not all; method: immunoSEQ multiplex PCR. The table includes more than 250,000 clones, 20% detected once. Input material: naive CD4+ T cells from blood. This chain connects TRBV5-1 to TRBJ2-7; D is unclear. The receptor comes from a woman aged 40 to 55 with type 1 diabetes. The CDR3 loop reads CASSSTNTYEQYF. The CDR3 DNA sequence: TGCGCCAGCAGCTCGACAAATACCTACGAGCAGTACTTC.